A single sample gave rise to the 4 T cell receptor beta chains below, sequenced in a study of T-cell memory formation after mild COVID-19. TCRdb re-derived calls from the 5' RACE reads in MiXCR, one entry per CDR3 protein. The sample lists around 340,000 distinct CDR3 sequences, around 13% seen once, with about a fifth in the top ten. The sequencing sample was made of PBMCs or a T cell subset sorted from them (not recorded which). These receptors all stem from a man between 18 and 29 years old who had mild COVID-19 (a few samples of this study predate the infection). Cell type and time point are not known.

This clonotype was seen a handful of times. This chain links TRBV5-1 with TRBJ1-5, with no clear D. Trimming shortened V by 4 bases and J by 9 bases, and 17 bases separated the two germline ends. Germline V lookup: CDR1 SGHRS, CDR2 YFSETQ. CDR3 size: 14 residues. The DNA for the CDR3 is TGCGCCAGCAGCCCGGACGTCGCTATCGGGCCCCAGCATTTT. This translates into CASSPDVAIGPQHF.

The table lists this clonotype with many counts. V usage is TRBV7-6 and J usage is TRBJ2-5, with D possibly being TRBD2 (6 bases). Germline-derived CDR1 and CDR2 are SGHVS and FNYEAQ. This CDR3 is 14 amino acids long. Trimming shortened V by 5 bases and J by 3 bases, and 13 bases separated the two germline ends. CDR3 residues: CASSPIGGEETQYF. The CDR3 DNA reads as TGTGCCAGCAGCCCAATTGGCGGGGAAGAGACCCAGTACTTC.

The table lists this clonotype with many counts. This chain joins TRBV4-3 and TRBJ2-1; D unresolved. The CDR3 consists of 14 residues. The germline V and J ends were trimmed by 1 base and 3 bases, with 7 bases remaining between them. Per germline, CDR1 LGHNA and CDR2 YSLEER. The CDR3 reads CASSQGTYYNEQFF. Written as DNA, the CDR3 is TGCGCCAGCAGCCAAGGGACCTACTACAATGAGCAGTTCTTC.

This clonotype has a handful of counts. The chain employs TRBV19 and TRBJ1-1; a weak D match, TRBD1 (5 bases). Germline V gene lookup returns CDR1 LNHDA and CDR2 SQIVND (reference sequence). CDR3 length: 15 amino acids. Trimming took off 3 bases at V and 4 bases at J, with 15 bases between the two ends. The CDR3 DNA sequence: TGTGCCAGTAGTATTCGCCCGAGGGGTACCACTGAAGCTTTCTTT. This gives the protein CASSIRPRGTTEAFF.